This T cell receptor beta chain was recorded in a study of neurological immune-mediated disorders. This clonotype was picked up many times. Its target is unknown. TCRdb reprocessed the 5' RACE reads via MiXCR and lists one record per CDR3 protein. This repertoire shows some 66,000 distinct CDR3 sequences, about 4% found once; its top ten account for approximately 2.7%. General study results and limits: Multiple sclerosis patients had less TCR clonal expansion than even healthy controls, unlike HTLV-1-associated myelopathy.

Per the germline V gene, CDR1 is KGHDR and CDR2 is SFDVKD. The CDR3 contains 18 residues. The germline V and J ends were trimmed by 2 bases and 2 bases, with 18 bases remaining between them. The sequenced sample consisted of PBMCs. This TCR derives from a man aged 50 or older with multiple sclerosis. The V call is TRBV24-1, the J call TRBJ1-5; perhaps TRBD1 as D (6 bases). For the CDR3, the DNA is TGTGCCACCAGTGATTCGCGCTTAAAGGGGGGAGGCAATCAGCCCCAGCATTTT. This sequence encodes CATSDSRLKGGGNQPQHF.